This section outlines one T cell receptor beta chain sequence together with its context. This entry comes from a study of T cell repertoires and HLA-DP antigens. The wider study: In vitro CD4+ alloreactivity was against HeLa-presented HLA-DP.

The CDR3 is made up of 14 amino acids. The PCR primers covered 54 TRBV and 13 TRBJ segments. Each cultured sample aimed for 60,000 or so T cell genomes at survey depth. Sequencing was performed with immunoSEQ multiplex PCR; in TCRdb, only in-frame clones are kept and a portion is missing. This sample has under 2,500 clones, with over 70% found just once. HeLa cells expressing allogeneic DPB1 restimulated the 15-day-expanded CD4+ cells for about a day. HeLa stimulator cells carried retrovirally transduced HLA-DPA1/DPB1, HLA-DM, invariant chain and CD80. Material for sequencing was CD137- CD4+ T cells from cultured PBMCs. The rearrangement links TRBV21-1 to TRBJ1-5; TRBD1, the table's D call, was not compared with the DNA. TRBV21-1 corresponds to a pseudogene. This clonotype was obtained from a man in his forties or fifties in good health and CMV-seronegative. CDR3 coding DNA: TGTGCCAGCAGCCCGACAGGGGAAAATCAGCCCCAGCATTTT. Its translation is CASSPTGENQPQHF.